The subject of this entry is one TCR beta chain. Its cognate antigen is unknown. MiXCR, applied by TCRdb to the RT-PCR reads, yields one record per CDR3 protein. The sample includes about half a million distinct CDR3 sequences, 25% of them seen just once. The entry originates in a study of response to subunit inactivated influenza vaccine. Study findings and constraints: The authors suggested that few new T cells are recruited per seasonal influenza vaccination.

From germline, CDR1 is MNHEY and CDR2 SVGEGT. CDR3 size: 14 residues. V gave up 5 bases and J gave up 6 bases; unmatched junction bases: 9. This clonotype was sampled from a man between 50 and 59 years old who received an inactivated influenza vaccine. The sequencing used CD4+ T cells sorted from PBMCs, collected roughly 5 days after vaccination. The chain combines TRBV6-2 or TRBV6-3 with TRBJ2-7, with 8 bases identical to TRBD1. The CDR3 sequence: CASSTRTGLFEQYF. The CDR3 DNA follows: TGTGCCAGCAGTACCCGGACAGGGTTGTTCGAGCAGTACTTC.